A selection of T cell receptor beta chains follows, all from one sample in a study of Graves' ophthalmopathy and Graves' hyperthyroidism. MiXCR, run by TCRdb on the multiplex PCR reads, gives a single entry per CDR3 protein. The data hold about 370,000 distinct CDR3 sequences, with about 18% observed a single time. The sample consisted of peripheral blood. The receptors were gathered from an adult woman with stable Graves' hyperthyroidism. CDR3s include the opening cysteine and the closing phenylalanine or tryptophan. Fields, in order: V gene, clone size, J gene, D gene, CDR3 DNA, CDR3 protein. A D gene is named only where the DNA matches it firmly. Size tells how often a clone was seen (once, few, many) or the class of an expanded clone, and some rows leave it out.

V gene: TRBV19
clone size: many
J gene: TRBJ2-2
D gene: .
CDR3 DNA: TGTGCCACCGGACAGATACAGGGCACTTCTAACACCGGGGAGCTGTTTTTT
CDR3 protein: CATGQIQGTSNTGELFF

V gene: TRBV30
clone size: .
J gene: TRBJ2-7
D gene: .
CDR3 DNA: TGTGCCTGGAGTGTAAGCTTGCCGACCACCCCAGCCTACGAGCAGTACTTC
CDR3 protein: CAWSVSLPTTPAYEQYF

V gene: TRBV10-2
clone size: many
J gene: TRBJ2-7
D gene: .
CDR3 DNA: TGCGCCAGCAGTGAGTCGATCGTTCCCTACGAGCAGTACTTC
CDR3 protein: CASSESIVPYEQYF

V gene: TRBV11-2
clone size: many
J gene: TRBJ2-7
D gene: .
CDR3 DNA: TGTGCCAGCAGCCCCTTAGCCAGGCGAGGGGGGTACGAGCAGTACTTC
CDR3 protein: CASSPLARRGGYEQYF

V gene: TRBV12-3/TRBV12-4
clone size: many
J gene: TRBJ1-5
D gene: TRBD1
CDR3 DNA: TGTGCCAGCAGGGCGGGGACAGCCACCAATCAGCCCCAGCATTTT
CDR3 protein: CASRAGTATNQPQHF

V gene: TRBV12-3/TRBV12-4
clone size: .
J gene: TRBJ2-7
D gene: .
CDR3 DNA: TGTGCCAGCGGACTCACCGGGGAGCACGAGCAGTACTTC
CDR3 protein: CASGLTGEHEQYF

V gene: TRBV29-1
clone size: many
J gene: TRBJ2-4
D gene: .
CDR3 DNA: TGCAGCGTTGAAGATTGGGACCGAGGGGGAAACATTAAGTACTTC
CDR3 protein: CSVEDWDRGGNIKYF

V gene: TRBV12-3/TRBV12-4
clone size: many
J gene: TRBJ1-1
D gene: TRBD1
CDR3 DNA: TGTGCCAGCACTCCCGGGACAGGGACCCCTGAAGCTTTCTTT
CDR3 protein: CASTPGTGTPEAFF

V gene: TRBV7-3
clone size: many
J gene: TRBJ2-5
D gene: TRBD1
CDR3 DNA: TGTGCCAGCAGCCGCGGGACAGGGGGGAACCAAGAGACCCAGTACTTC
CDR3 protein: CASSRGTGGNQETQYF

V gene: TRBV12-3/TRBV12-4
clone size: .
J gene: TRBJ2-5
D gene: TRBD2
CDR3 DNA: TGTGCCAGCAGTGGACTAGCGCTCCAAGAGACCCAGTACTTC
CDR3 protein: CASSGLALQETQYF

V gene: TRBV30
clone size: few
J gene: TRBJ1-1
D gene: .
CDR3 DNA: TGTGCCTGGAGTGCCACAGGGTCCACTGAAGCTTTCTTT
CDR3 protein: CAWSATGSTEAFF

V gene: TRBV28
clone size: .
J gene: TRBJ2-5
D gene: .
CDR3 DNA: TGTGCCAGCAGTCCGATCGGGGTCCAAGAGACCCAGTACTTC
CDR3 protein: CASSPIGVQETQYF

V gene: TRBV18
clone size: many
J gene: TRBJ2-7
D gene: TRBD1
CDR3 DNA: TGTGCCAGCTCACCGACAGGGCCCGAGCAGTACTTC
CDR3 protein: CASSPTGPEQYF

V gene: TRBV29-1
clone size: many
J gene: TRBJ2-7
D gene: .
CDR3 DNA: TGCAGCGTGAGGGGGCAGGGAGGTCCCTACGAGCAGTACTTC
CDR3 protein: CSVRGQGGPYEQYF

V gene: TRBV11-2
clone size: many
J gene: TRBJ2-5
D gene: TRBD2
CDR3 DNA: TGTGCCAGCAGCCCCGTCAGGATTGGAGCGGGAGGTAGCCAAGAGACCCAGTACTTC
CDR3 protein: CASSPVRIGAGGSQETQYF

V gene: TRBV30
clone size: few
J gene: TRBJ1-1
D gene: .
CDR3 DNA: TGTGCCTGGAGTGTATTCACAGCGAACACTGAAGCTTTCTTT
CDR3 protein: CAWSVFTANTEAFF

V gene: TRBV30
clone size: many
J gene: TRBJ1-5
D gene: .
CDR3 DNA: TGTGCCTGGAGGCACAGGGTGGGCAATCAGCCCCAGCATTTT
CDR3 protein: CAWRHRVGNQPQHF

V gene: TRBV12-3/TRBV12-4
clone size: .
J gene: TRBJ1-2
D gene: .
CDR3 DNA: TGTGCCAGCAGTTTAGGGATTTGGGCGATGAAGAATAACTATGGCTACACCTTC
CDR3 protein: CASSLGIWAMKNNYGYTF

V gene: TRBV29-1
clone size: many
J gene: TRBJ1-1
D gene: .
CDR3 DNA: TGCAGCGTTGGGACACCTAACACTGAAGCTTTCTTT
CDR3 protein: CSVGTPNTEAFF

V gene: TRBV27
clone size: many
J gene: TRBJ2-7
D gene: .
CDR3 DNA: TGTGCCAGCATGAGGGAGTGGCCCCGGTCAATCTACGAGCAGTACTTC
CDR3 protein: CASMREWPRSIYEQYF

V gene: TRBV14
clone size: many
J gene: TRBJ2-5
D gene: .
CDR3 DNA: TGTGCCAGCAGCCAAGACCGACAGAGGTTGGAGACCCAGTACTTC
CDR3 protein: CASSQDRQRLETQYF

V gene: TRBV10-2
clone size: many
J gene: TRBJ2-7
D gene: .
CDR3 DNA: TGCGCCAGCAGTGTGGGGGCTTACGAGCAGTACTTC
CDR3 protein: CASSVGAYEQYF

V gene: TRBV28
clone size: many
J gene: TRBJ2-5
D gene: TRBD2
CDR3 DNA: TGTGCCAGCACCCCTAGCGGCCAAGAGACCCAGTACTTC
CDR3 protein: CASTPSGQETQYF

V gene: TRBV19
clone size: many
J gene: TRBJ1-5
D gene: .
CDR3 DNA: TGTGCCAGTAGGGACATTCGCGGTGGCAATCAGCCCCAGCATTTT
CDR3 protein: CASRDIRGGNQPQHF

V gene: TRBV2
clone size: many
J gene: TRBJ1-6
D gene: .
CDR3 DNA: TGTGCCAGCCTCCTCGTGGAAAATTCACCCCTCCACTTT
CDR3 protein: CASLLVENSPLHF

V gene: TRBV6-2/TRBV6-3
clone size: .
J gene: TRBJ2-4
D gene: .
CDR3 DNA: TGTGCCAGCAGTTACGAGAACGCGATCGTCCCGGCCAAAAACATTAAGTACTTC
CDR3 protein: CASSYENAIVPAKNIKYF

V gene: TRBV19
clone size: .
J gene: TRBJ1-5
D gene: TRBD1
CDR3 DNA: TGTGCCAGTAGTTGGAGGACAGGGAAGAGCAATCAGCCCCAGCATTTT
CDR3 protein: CASSWRTGKSNQPQHF

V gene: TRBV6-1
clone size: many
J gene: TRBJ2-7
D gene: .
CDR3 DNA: TGTGCCAGCAGTCCTCAGGGGCCAAATTACTCCTACGAGCAGTACTTC
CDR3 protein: CASSPQGPNYSYEQYF

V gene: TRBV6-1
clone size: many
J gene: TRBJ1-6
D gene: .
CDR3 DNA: TGTGCCAGCAGTGAAGGGTTCTGGAGTACAGGAGAAAATTCACCCCTCCACTTT
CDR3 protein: CASSEGFWSTGENSPLHF

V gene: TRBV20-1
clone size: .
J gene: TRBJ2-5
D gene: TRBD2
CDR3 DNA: TGCAGTGCTATGCTAGCGGGACGTGAGACCCAGTACTTC
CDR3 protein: CSAMLAGRETQYF

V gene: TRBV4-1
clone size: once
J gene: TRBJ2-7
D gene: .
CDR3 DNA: TGCGCCAGCAGCCAAGGGTTGGGGGAGGTCGAGCAGTACTTC
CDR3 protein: CASSQGLGEVEQYF

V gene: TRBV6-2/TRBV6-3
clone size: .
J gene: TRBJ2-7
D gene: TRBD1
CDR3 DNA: TGTGCCAGCAGTTACTCCACCGGTTCTCCAGGGGGAAGTTACGAGCAGTACTTC
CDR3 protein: CASSYSTGSPGGSYEQYF

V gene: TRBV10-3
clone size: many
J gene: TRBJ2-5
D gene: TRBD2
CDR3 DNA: TGTGCCATCAGCCGATCTGGACTAGCGGGAGGGTTTGAGACCCAGTACTTC
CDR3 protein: CAISRSGLAGGFETQYF

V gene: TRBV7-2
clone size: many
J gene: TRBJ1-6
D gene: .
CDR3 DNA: TGTGCCAGCAGCCCCTGGACAGCCGGGCTCTCACCCCTCCACTTT
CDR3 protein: CASSPWTAGLSPLHF

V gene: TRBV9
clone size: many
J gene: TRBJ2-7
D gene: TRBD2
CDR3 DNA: TGTGCCAGCAGCCCGAGCGGGAGTGACGCCTACGAGCAGTACTTC
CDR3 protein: CASSPSGSDAYEQYF

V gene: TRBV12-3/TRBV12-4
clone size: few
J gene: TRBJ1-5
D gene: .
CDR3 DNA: TGTGCCAGCAGCCCCACAGATAGCAATCAGCCCAAGCATTTT
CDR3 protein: CASSPTDSNQPKHF

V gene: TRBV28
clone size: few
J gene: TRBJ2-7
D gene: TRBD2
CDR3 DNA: TGTGCCAGCAGGGGGGGGGACGCTTTCTACGAGCAGTACTTC
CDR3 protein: CASRGGDAFYEQYF

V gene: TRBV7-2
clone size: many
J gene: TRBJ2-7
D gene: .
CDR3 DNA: TGTGCCAGCAGCTTTGAGGGAGAGCGCTACGAGCAGTACTTC
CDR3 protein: CASSFEGERYEQYF

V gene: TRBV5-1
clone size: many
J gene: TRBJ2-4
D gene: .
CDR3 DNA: TGCGCCAGCAGCTCCCGGGGACAAGGGGCCAAAAACATTAAGTACTTC
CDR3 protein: CASSSRGQGAKNIKYF

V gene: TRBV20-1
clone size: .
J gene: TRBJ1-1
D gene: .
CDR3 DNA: TGCAGTGCTAGAGATGGTAACAGGGTTAACACTGAAGCTTTCTTT
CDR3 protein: CSARDGNRVNTEAFF

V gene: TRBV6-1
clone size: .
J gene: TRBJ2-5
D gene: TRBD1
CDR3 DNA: TGTGCCAGCAGAGGGGACAGGGGGATAGGGGAAGAGACCCAGTACTTC
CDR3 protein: CASRGDRGIGEETQYF

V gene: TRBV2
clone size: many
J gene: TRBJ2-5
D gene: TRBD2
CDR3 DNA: TGTGCCAGCTCCCGGGAGGGCCAAGAGACCCAGTACTTC
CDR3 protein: CASSREGQETQYF

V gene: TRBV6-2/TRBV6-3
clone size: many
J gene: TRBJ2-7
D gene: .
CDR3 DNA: TGTGCCAGCAGTTACTCGACGGGGCGGGGTTTCTACGAGCAGTACTTC
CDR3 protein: CASSYSTGRGFYEQYF

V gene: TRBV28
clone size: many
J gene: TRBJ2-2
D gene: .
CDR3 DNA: TGTGCCAGCGTTGGACAGTTCGCGAACACCGGGGAGCTGTTTTTT
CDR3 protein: CASVGQFANTGELFF

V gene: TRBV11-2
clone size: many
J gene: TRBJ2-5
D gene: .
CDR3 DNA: TGTGCCAGCAGCTTAGGTGCGGGTGGACCACTTCAGACCCAGTACTTC
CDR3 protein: CASSLGAGGPLQTQYF

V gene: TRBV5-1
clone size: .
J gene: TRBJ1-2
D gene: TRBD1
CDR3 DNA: TGCGCCAGCAGCTTGAAGGACTTCAGGGGGCCGAGGGGAGGCTACACCTTC
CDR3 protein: CASSLKDFRGPRGGYTF

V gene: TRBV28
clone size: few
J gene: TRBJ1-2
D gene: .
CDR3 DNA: TGTGCCAGCAGTCCCCTCATACAGGGAAACTATGGCTACACCTTC
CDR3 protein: CASSPLIQGNYGYTF

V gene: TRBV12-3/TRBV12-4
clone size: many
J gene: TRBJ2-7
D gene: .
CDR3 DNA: TGTGCCAGCAGTTTAGCACTACCTCACTACGAGCAGTACTTC
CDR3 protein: CASSLALPHYEQYF

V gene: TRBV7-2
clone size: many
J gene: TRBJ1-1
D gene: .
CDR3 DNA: TGTGCCAGCAGCTTAGACAGAGTGAACACTGAAGCTTTCTTT
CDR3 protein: CASSLDRVNTEAFF

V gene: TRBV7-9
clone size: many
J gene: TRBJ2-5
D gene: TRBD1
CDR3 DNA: TGTGCCAGCGGGGACAGGGGGCGGGAGACCCAGTACTTC
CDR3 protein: CASGDRGRETQYF

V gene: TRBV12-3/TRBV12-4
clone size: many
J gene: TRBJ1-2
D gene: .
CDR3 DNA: TGTGCCAGCAGCCACCGACGACCATCGGCCTCTGGCTACACCTTC
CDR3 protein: CASSHRRPSASGYTF

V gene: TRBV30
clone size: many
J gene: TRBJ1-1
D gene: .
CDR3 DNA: TGTGCCTGGAGTAAAGACTTGAACACTGAAGCTTTCTTT
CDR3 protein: CAWSKDLNTEAFF

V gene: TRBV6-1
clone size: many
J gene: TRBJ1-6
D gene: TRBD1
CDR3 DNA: TGTGCCAGCAGTGCCGACAGGGGCGACTATAATTCACCCCTCCACTTT
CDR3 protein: CASSADRGDYNSPLHF

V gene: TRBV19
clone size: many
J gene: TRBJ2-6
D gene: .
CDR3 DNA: TGTGCCAGCCGACTCCGACCGAACTCTGGGGCCAACGTCCTGACTTTC
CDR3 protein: CASRLRPNSGANVLTF

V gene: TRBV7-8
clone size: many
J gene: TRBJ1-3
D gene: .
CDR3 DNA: TGTGCCAGCAGCCCCCACATACAGGGAAGCTCTGGAAACACCATATATTTT
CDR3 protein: CASSPHIQGSSGNTIYF